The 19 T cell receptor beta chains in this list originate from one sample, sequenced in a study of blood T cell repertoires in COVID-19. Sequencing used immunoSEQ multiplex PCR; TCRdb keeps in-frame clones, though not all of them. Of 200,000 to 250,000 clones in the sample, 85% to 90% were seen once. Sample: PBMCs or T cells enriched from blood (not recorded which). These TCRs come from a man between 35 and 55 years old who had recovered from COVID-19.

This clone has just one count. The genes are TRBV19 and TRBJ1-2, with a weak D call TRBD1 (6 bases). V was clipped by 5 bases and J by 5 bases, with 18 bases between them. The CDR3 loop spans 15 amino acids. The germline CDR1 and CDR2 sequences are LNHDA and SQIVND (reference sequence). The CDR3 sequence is CASSPHHTGSYGYTF. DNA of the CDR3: TGTGCCAGTAGTCCCCACCACACAGGGAGTTATGGCTACACCTTC.

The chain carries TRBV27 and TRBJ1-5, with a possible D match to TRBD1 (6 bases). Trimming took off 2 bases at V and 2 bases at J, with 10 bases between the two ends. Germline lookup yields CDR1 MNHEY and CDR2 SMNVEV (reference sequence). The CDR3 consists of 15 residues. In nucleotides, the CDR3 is TGTGCCAGCAGTTTAGCAGGGGTGGGCAATCAGCCCCAGCATTTT. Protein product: CASSLAGVGNQPQHF.

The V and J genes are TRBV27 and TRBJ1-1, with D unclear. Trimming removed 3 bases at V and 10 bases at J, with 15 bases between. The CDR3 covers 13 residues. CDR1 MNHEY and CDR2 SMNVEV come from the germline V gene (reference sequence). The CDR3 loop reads CASSFLPQSGAFF. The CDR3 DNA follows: TGTGCCAGCAGTTTTCTCCCTCAGAGCGGAGCTTTCTTT.

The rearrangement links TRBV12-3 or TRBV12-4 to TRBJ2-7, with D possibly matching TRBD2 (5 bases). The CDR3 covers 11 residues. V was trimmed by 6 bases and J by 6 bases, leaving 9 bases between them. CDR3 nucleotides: TGTGCCAGCAGCTCTCGGGGCGAGCAGTACTTC. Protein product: CASSSRGEQYF.

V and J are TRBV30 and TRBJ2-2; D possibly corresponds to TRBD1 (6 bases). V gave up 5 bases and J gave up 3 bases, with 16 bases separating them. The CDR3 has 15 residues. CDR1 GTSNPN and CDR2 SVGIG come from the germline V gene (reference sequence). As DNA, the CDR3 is TGTGCCTGGGACGGGCAGGGGTTATACACCGGGGAGCTGTTTTTT. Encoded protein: CAWDGQGLYTGELFF.

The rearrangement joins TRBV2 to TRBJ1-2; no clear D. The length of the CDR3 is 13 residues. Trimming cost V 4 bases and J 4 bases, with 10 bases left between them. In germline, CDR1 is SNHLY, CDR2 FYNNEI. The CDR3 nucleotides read TGTGCCAGCAGTGTCGCTAAGTCCTATGGCTACACCTTC. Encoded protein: CASSVAKSYGYTF.

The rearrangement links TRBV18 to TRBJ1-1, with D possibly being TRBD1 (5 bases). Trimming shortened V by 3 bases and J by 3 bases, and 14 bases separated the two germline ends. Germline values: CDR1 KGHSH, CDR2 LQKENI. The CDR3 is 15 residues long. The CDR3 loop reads CASSPTGPIHTEAFF. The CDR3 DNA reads TGTGCCAGCTCACCTACAGGTCCCATTCACACTGAAGCTTTCTTT.

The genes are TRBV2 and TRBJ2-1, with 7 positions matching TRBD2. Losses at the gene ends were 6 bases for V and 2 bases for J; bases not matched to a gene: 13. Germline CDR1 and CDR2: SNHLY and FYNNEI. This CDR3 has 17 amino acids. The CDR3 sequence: CASRQGTGGGPYNEQFF. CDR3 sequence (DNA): TGTGCCAGCAGACAAGGGACGGGGGGAGGGCCCTACAATGAGCAGTTCTTC.

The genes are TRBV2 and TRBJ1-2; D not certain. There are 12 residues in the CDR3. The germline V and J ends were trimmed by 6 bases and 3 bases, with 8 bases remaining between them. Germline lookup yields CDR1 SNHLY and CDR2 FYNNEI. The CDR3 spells CASRLAYYGYTF. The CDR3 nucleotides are TGTGCCAGCAGATTAGCATACTATGGCTACACCTTC.

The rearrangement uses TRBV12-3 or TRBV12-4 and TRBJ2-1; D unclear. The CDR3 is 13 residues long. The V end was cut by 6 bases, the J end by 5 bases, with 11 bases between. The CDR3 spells CASSLTRDNEQFF. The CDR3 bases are TGTGCCAGCAGCCTTACGCGTGACAATGAGCAGTTCTTC.

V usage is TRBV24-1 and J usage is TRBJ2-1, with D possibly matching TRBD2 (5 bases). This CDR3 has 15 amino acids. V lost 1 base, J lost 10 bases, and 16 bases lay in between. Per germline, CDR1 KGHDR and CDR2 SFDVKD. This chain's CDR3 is CATSDFSPGIGEQFF. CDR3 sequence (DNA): TGTGCCACCAGTGATTTTAGTCCGGGGATCGGCGAGCAGTTCTTC.

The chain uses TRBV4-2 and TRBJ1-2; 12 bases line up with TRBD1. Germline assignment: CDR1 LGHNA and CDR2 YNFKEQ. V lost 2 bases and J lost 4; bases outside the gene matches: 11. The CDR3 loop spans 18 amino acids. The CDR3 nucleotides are TGTGCCAGCAGCCAACCGGGACAGGGGGCTATGTACGGCTATGGCTACACCTTC. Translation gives CASSQPGQGAMYGYGYTF.

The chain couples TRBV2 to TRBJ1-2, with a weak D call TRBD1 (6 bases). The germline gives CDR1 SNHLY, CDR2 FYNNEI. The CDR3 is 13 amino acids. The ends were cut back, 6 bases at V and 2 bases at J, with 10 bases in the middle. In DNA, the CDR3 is TGTGCCAGCAGAGGGGACACCAACTATGGCTACACCTTC. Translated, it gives CASRGDTNYGYTF.

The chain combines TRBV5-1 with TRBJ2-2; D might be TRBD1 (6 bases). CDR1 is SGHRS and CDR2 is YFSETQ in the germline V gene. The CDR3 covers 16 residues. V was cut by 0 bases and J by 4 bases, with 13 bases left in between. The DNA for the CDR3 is TGCGCCAGCAGCTTGGGTCAGGGGAGAGGCACCGGGGAGCTGTTTTTT. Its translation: CASSLGQGRGTGELFF.

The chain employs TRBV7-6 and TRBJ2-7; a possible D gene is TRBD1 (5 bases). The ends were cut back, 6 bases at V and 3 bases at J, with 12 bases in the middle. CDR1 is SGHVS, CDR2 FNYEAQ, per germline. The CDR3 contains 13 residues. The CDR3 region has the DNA TGTGCCAGCAGTGGGGCGGTCTTCTACGAGCAGTACTTC. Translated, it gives CASSGAVFYEQYF.

The DNA of the CDR3 is TGTGCCAGCAGCTGGGGGGGCAGGGCTGCTGAAGCTTTCTTT. Its protein is CASSWGGRAAEAFF. This chain joins TRBV7-8 and TRBJ1-1, with D tentatively TRBD1 (6 bases). Germline CDR1 and CDR2: SGHVS and FQNEAQ. The length of the CDR3 is 14 residues. The ends were cut back, 4 bases at V and 6 bases at J, with 15 bases in the middle. Full variable domain (outside the CDR3, taken from reference TRBV7-8 and TRBJ1-1): GAGVSQSPRYKVAKRGQDVALRCDPISGHVSLFWYQQALGQGPEFLTYFQNEAQLDKSGLPSDRFFAERPEGSVSTLKIQRTQQEDSAVYLCASSWGGRAAEAFFGQGTRLTVV.

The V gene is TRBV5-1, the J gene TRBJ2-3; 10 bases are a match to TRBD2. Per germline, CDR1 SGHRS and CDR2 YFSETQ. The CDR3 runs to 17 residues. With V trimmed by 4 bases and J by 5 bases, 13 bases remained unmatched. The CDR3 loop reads CASSAGWSGGAEDTQYF. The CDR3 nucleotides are TGCGCCAGCAGCGCAGGATGGAGCGGGGGGGCCGAAGATACGCAGTATTTT.

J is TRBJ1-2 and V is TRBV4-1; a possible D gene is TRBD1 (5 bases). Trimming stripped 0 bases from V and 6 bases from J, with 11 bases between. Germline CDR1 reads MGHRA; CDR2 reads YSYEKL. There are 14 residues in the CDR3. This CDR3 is CASSQEFGRDGYTF. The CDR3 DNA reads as TGCGCCAGCAGCCAAGAATTTGGCAGGGATGGCTACACCTTC.

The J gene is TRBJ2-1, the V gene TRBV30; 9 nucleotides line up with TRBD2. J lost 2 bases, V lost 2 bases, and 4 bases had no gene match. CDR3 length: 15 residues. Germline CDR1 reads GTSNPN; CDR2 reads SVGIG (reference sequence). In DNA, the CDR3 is TGTGCCTGGAGTACGACTAGCGGAGCCTACAATGAGCAGTTCTTC. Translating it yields CAWSTTSGAYNEQFF.